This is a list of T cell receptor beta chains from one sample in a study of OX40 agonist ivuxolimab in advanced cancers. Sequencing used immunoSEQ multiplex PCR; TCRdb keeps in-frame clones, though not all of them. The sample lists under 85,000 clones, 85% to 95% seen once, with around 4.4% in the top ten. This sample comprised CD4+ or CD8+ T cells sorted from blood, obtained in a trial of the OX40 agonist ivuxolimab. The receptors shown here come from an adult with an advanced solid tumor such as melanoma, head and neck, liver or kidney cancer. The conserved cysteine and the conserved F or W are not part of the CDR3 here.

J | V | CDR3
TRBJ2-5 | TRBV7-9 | ASSPDRLRETQY
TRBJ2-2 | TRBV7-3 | ASSVTNTGELF
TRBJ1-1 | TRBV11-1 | ASSHWEAEAF
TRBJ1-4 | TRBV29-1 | SVDEGSFGEKLF
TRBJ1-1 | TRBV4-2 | ASSPQDRNTEAF
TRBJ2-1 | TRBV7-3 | ASSLMGVAGGNEQF
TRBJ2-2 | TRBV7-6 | ASRQPTVTGELF
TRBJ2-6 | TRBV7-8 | ASSSWGLAWGSGANVLT
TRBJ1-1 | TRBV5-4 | ASSQDRAEAF
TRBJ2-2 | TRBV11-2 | ASSLVPSGELF
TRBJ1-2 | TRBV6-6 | ASRGRGTDFYGYT
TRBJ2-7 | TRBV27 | ANSPTGVRTGWYEQY
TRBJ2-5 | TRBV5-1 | ASSPGPQGAGETQY
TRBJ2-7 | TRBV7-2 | ASSFVGGRSYEQY
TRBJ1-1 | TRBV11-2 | ASSLRGTVNTEAF
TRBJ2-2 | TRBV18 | ASSPLSGPPNLNTGELF
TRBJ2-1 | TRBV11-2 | ASSLRSSSYNEQF
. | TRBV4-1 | AVGRLEGPYEQY
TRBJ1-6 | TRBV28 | ATQTPEGSPLH
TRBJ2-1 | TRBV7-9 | ASSNLRGPSGLYNEQF
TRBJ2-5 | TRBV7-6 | ASSLPAGQGETQY
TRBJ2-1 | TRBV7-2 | ASSLVGTSGSNEQF
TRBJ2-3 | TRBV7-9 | ASSLLGAGTSFPDTQY
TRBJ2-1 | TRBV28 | ASRVRGRNEQF
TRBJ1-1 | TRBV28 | ASSLWTANTEAF
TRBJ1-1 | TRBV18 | ASSPGQGVRAEAF
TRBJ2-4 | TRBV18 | ASSLTGAENIQY
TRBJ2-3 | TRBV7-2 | ASSSGLVRDTQY
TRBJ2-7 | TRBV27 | ASSQPGQGASEQY
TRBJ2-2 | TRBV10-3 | AISAEGANTGELF
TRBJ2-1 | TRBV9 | ASSATLGKGSNEQF
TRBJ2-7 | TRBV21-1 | ASSPLVAGDSEQY
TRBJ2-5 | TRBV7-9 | ASSLAPETQY
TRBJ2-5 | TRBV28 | ASSLSRAQETQY
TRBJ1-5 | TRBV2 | ASSERLENQPQH
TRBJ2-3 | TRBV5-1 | ASSLSGGMGTDTQY
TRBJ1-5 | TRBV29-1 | SAGDIYQPQH
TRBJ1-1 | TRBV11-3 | ASSFQGLTEAF
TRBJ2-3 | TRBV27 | ASRTASVRPY
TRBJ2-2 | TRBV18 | ASSPSLLAGETGELF
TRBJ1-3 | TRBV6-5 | ASSYPAAGTIY
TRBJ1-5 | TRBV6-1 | ASTQPLTGNQPQH
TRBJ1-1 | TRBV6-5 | ASSYDRTRVGAF
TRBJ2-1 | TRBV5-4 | ASSWTQGFVQEF
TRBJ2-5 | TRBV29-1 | SVGETQY
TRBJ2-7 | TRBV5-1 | ASSLEVWDRGHVQY
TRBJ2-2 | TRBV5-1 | ASSLGATSATGELF
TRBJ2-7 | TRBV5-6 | ASSRVGYEQY
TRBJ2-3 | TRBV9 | ASSLTSLSDTQY
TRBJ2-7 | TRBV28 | ASSFPGQGSYEQY
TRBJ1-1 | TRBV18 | ASSPNGGNTEAF
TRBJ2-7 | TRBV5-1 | ASSQRTSSGEQY
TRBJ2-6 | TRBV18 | ASSPQQTGANVLT
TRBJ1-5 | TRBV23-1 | AGCEQTQLGGPQH
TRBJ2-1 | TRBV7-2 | ASSARGFRGGNEQF
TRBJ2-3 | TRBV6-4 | ASSEGDTQY
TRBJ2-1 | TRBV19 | ATRAGGARNEQF
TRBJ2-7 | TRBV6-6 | ASSAGLAVYEQY
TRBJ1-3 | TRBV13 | ASSSWGQAYGNTIY